Listed here are 6 T cell receptor beta chains from one sample, sequenced in a study of shared clonotypes between healthy human individuals. Clones were sequenced by immunoSEQ multiplex PCR, and TCRdb holds only the in-frame ones, with some missing. This sample has over a million clones, with more than 60% found just once. The sample was memory CD4+ T cells sorted from blood. Regarding subset: CD45RA-negative fraction. These receptors originate from a man aged 18 to 30 in good health.

The genes are TRBV2 and TRBJ1-2; 7 bases are shared with TRBD1. The trim removed 4 bases at V and 2 bases at J, leaving 1 base unmatched. The CDR3 has 13 amino acids. Per the germline V gene, CDR1 is SNHLY and CDR2 is FYNNEI. In nucleotides, the CDR3 is TGTGCCAGCAGTGGGGACAGAAACTATGGCTACACCTTC. It is translated as CASSGDRNYGYTF. Full variable domain (missing parts from reference TRBV2 and TRBJ1-2): EPEVTQTPSHQVTQMGQEVILRCVPISNHLYFYWYRQILGQKVEFLVSFYNNEISEKSEIFDDQFSVERPDGSNFTLKIRSTKLEDSAMYFCASSGDRNYGYTFGSGTRLTVV.

This chain joins TRBV5-1 and TRBJ2-3; TRBD2 aligns across 7 bases. The CDR3 consists of 18 residues. CDR1 and CDR2 (germline): SGHRS, YFSETQ. V shed 3 bases and J 7 bases; nucleotides not matched to a gene: 20. CDR3 sequence reads: CASSYQTPGLQMGNTQYF. CDR3 DNA: TGCGCCAGCAGCTACCAGACTCCGGGACTACAAATGGGAAATACGCAGTATTTT.

The V and J genes are TRBV6-6 and TRBJ2-7; tentative D call: TRBD1 (6 bases). Trimming took off 4 bases at V and 4 bases at J, with 11 bases between the two ends. This CDR3 spans 13 amino acids. CDR1 and CDR2 from the germline V gene are MNHNY and SVGAGI (reference sequence). CDR3 in amino acids: CASSSSGEYEQYF. CDR3 nucleotide sequence: TGTGCCAGCAGTTCGTCAGGGGAATACGAGCAGTACTTC.

This clone was counted between two and nine times. In DNA, the CDR3 is TGTGCCTGGAGTAAAACAGGGGGAGACACTGAAGCTTTCTTT. Translation: CAWSKTGGDTEAFF. This chain connects TRBV30 to TRBJ1-1; 8 nucleotides agree with TRBD1. V shed 2 bases and J 3 bases; nucleotides not matched to a gene: 5. The CDR3 totals 14 residues. The germline V gene encodes CDR1 GTSNPN and CDR2 SVGIG (reference sequence).

The V gene is TRBV9, the J gene TRBJ2-1; 8 bases are a match to TRBD2. There are 16 residues in the CDR3. Losses at the gene ends were 4 bases for V and 10 bases for J; bases not matched to a gene: 16. In germline, CDR1 is SGDLS, CDR2 YYNGEE. The CDR3 sequence is CASSSRGGTPRTEQFF. Here the CDR3 DNA reads TGTGCCAGCAGCTCCCGGGGGGGGACCCCCAGAACGGAGCAGTTCTTC.

The genes are TRBV12-5 and TRBJ2-3, with TRBD1 matching over 8 bases. Trimming cost V 6 bases and J 6 bases; bases outside gene matches: 8. CDR3 size: 14 residues. From germline, CDR1 is LGHNT and CDR2 FRNRAP. CDR3 nucleotide sequence: TGTGCTAGTGGGCTGGACAGGGTTAAGGATACGCAGTATTTT. Translating gives CASGLDRVKDTQYF. Full variable domain (remainder filled in from reference TRBV12-5 and TRBJ2-3): DARVTQTPRHKVTEMGQEVTMRCQPILGHNTVFWYRQTMMQGLELLAYFRNRAPLDDSGMPKDRFSAEMPDATLATLKIQPSEPRDSAVYFCASGLDRVKDTQYFGPGTRLTVL.